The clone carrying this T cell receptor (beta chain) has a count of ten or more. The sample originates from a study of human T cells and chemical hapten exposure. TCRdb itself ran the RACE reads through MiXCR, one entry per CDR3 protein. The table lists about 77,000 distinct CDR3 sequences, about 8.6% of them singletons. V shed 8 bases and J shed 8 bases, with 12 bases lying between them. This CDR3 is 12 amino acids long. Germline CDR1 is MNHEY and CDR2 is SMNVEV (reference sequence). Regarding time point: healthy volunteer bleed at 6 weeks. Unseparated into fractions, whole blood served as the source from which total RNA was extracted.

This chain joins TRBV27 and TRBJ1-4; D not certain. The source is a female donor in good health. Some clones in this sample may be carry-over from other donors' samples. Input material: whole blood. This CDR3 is CASRTIGEKLFF. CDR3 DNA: TGTGCCAGCCGAACGATTGGGGAAAAACTGTTTTTT.